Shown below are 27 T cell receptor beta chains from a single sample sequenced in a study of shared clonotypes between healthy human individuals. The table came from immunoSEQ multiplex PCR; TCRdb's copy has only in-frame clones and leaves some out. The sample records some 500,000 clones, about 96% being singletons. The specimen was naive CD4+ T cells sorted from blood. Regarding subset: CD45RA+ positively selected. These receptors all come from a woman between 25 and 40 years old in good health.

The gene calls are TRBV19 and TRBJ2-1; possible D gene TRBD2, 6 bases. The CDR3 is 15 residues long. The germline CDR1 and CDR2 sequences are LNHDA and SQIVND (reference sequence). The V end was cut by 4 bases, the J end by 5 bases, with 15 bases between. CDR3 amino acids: CASSSGGTGNNEQFF. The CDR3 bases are TGTGCCAGTAGTAGCGGAGGGACGGGGAACAATGAGCAGTTCTTC.

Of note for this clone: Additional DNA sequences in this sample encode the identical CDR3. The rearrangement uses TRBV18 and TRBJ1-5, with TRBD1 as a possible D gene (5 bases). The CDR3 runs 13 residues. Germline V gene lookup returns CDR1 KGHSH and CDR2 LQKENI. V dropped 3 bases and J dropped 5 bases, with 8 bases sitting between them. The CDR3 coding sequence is TGTGCCAGCTCACCGGGCAGGGATCAGCCCCAGCATTTT. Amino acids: CASSPGRDQPQHF.

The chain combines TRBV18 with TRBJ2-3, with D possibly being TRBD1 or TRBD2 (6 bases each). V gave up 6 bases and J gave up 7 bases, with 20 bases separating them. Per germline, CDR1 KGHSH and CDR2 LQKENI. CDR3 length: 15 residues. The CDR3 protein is CASSSGALPVNTQYF. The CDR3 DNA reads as TGTGCCAGCTCGTCGGGGGCTCTCCCTGTCAATACGCAGTATTTT.

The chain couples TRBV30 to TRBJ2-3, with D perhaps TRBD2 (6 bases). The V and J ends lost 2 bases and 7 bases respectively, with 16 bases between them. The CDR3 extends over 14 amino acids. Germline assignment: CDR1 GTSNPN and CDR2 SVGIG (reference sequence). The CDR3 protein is CAWSSGGKGYTQYF. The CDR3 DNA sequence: TGTGCCTGGAGTTCCGGGGGAAAAGGGTATACGCAGTATTTT.

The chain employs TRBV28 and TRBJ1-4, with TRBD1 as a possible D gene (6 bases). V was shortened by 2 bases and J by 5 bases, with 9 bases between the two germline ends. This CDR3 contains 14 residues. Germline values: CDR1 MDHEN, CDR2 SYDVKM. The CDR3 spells CASSLPGGNEKLFF. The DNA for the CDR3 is TGTGCCAGCAGTTTACCCGGGGGCAATGAAAAACTGTTTTTT. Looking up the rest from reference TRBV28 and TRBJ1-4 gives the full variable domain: DVKVTQSSRYLVKRTGEKVFLECVQDMDHENMFWYRQDPGLGLRLIYFSYDVKMKEKGDIPEGYSVSREKKERFSLILESASTNQTSMYLCASSLPGGNEKLFFGSGTQLSVL.

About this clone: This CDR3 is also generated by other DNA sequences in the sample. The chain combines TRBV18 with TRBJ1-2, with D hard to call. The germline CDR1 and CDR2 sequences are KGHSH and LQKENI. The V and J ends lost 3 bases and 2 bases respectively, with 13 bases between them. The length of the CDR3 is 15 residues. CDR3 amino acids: CASSPGQTLNYGYTF. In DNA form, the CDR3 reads TGTGCCAGCTCACCCGGGCAGACTTTGAACTATGGCTACACCTTC.

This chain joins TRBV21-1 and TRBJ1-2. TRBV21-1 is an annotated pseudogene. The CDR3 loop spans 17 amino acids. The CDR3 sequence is CASSKAESSPTNYGYTF. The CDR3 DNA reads TGTGCCAGCAGCAAAGCGGAAAGCTCACCCACCAACTATGGCTACACCTTC.

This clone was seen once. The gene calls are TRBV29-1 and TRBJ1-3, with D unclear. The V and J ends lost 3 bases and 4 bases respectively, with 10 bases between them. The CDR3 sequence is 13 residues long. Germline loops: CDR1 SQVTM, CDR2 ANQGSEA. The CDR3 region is CSVELLPGNTIYF. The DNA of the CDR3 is TGCAGCGTTGAGTTACTTCCGGGAAACACCATATATTTT.

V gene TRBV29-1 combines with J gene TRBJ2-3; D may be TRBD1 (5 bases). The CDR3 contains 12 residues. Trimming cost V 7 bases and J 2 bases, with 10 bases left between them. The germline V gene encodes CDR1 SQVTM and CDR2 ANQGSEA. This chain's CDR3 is CSDMDTTDTQYF. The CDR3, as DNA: TGCAGCGACATGGACACCACAGATACGCAGTATTTT.

CDR3 sequence: CASSSTTGGGLYEQYF. The DNA for the CDR3 is TGTGCCAGCAGTTCAACCACAGGGGGAGGGTTGTACGAGCAGTACTTC. This chain links TRBV28 with TRBJ2-7, with D maybe TRBD1 (8 bases). V was clipped by 4 bases and J by 4 bases, with 20 bases between them. There are 16 residues in the CDR3. Germline CDR1 reads MDHEN; CDR2 reads SYDVKM.

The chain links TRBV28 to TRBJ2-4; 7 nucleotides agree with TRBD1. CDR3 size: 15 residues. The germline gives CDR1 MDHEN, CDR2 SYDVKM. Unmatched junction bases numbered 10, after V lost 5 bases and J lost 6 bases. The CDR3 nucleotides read TGTGCCAGCAGTCTCCGAGGGGGCATAGGAAACATTCAGTACTTC. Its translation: CASSLRGGIGNIQYF.

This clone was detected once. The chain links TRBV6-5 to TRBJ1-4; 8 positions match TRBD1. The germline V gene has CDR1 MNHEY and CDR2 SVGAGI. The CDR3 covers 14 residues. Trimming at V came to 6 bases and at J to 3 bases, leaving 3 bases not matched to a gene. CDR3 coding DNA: TGTGCCAGCAGCCCGGGACAGGCTAATGAAAAACTGTTTTTT. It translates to CASSPGQANEKLFF.

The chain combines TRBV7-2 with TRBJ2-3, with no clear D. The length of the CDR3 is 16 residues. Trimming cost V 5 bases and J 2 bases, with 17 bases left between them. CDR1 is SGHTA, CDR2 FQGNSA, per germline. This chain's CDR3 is CASSPGLRFSTDTQYF. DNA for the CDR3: TGTGCCAGCAGCCCCGGATTGAGGTTCTCCACAGATACGCAGTATTTT.

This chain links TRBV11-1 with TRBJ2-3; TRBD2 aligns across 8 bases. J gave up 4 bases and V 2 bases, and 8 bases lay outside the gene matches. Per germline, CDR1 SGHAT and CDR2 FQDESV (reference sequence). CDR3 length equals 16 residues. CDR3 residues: CASSLRLASTSDTQYF. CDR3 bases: TGTGCCAGCAGCTTACGACTAGCGTCGACATCAGATACGCAGTATTTT.

The CDR3: CATSSGGGYTF. The DNA of the CDR3 is TGTGCCACCTCGTCGGGGGGAGGCTACACCTTC. The chain has TRBV6-4 and TRBJ1-2; a possible D gene is TRBD1 (5 bases). The CDR3 has 11 amino acids. With 10 bases removed from V and 8 bases from J, the gap between germline ends came to 14 bases. Germline CDR1 is MRHNA and CDR2 is SNTAGT.

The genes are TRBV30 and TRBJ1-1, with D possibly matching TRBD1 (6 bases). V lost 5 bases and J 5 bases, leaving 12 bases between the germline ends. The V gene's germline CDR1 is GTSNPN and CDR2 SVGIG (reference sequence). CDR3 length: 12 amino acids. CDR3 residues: CAWGGDPTEAFF. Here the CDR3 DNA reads TGTGCCTGGGGGGGCGACCCGACTGAAGCTTTCTTT.

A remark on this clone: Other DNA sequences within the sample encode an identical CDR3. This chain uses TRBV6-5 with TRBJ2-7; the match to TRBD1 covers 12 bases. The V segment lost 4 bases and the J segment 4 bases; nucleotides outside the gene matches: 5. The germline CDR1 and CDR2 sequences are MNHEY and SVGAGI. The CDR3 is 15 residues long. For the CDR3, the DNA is TGTGCCAGCAGTTCTCCGGGACAGGGGGCGTACGAGCAGTACTTC. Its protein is CASSSPGQGAYEQYF.

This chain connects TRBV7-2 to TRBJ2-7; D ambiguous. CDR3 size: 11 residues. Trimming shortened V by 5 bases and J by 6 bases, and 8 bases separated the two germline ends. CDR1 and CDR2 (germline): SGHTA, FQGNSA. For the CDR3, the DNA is TGTGCCAGCAGCCCATCCCTCGAGCAGTACTTC. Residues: CASSPSLEQYF.

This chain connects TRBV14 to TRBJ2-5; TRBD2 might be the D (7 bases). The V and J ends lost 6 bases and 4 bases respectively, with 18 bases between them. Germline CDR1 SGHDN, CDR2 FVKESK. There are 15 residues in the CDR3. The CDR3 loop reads CASRGGGDPTETQYF. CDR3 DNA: TGTGCCAGCAGAGGGGGGGGTGATCCGACAGAGACCCAGTACTTC.

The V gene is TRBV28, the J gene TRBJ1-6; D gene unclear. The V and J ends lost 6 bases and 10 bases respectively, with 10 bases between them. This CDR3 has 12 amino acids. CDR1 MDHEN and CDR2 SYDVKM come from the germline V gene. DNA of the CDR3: TGTGCCAGCAGCCAAAAAGGCTCACCCCTCCACTTT. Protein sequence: CASSQKGSPLHF.

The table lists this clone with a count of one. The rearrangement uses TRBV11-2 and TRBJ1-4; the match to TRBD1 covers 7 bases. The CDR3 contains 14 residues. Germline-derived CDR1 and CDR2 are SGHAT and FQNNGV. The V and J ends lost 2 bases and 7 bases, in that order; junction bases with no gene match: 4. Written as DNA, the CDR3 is TGTGCCAGCAGCTTATTGGCAGGGGGTGAAAAACTGTTTTTT. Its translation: CASSLLAGGEKLFF.

CDR3 amino acids: CASSEAAGAYEQYF. CDR3 sequence (DNA): TGTGCCAGCAGTGAAGCTGCGGGAGCTTACGAGCAGTACTTC. The chain has TRBV2 and TRBJ2-7, with 7 bases aligning to TRBD2. CDR1 and CDR2 from the germline V gene are SNHLY and FYNNEI. Trimming removed 0 bases from V and 4 bases from J; junction bases left unmatched: 3. The CDR3 runs 14 residues.

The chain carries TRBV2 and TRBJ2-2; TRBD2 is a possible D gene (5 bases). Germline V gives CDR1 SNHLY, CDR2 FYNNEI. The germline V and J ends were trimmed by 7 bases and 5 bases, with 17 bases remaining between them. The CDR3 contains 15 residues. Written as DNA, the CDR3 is TGTGCCAGCAATCACCGGCTATCGGGGACCGGGGAGCTGTTTTTT. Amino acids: CASNHRLSGTGELFF.

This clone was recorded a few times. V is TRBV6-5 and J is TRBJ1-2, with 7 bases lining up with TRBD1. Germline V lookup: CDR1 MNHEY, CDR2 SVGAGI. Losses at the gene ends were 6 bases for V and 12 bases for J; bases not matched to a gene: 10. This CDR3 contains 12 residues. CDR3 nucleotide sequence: TGTGCCAGCAGGAACCCGACAGGGTGGGACACCTTC. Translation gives CASRNPTGWDTF.

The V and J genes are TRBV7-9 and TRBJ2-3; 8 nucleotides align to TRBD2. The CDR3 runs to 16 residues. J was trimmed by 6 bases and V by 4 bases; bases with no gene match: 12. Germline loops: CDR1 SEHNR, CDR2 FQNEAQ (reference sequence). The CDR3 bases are TGTGCCAGCAGCTGGAGGGTCAGCGGGAGAGGGGATACGCAGTATTTT. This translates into CASSWRVSGRGDTQYF.

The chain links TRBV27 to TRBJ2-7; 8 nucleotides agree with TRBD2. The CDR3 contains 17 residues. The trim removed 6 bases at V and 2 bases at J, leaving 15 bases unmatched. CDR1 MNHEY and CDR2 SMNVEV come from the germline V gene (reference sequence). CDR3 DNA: TGTGCCAGCAGACTGTCCGATAGCGGGACTTGGGCCTACGAGCAGTACTTC. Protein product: CASRLSDSGTWAYEQYF.

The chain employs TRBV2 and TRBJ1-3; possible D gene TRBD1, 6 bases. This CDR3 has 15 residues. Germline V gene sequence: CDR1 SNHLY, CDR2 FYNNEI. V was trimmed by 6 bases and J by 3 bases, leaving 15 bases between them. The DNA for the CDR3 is TGTGCCAGCAGCCCCCCGGGGGCGCGTGGAAACACCATATATTTT. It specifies CASSPPGARGNTIYF. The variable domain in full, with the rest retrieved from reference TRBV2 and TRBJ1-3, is EPEVTQTPSHQVTQMGQEVILRCVPISNHLYFYWYRQILGQKVEFLVSFYNNEISEKSEIFDDQFSVERPDGSNFTLKIRSTKLEDSAMYFCASSPPGARGNTIYFGEGSWLTVV.